The text below deals with one T cell receptor (beta chain). Its target is not known. These data are taken from a study of cytomegalovirus exposure and HLA in healthy donors. Notes on the study in general: The listing of roughly 160 TCR beta chains classed them as cytomegalovirus-associated.

The CDR3 sequence is 13 residues long. The V gene lost 0 bases and the J gene lost 6 bases, with 9 bases spanning the gap. The V gene's germline CDR1 is SGHRS and CDR2 YFSETQ. The assay was immunoSEQ multiplex PCR, and TCRdb's table has in-frame clones only and misses some. Of about 200,000 clones in the sample, over 80% were seen once. The sample consisted of PBMCs. The TCR originated in a woman aged 18-29 years in good health and CMV-seronegative. V gene TRBV5-1 combines with J gene TRBJ1-1, with D unclear. The CDR3 DNA follows: TGCGCCAGCAGCTTGGGTCCGGGGTCTGAAGCTTTCTTT. This gives the protein CASSLGPGSEAFF.